Listed below are T cell receptor beta chains from one sample, sequenced in a study of T cell changes during pregnancy in multiple sclerosis. Clones were read by immunoSEQ multiplex PCR, and TCRdb kept only the in-frame ones, dropping some. The data contain tens of thousands of clones, more than 70% of them singletons. The specimen was CD4+ T cells from peripheral blood mononuclear cells, collected in the first trimester of pregnancy. These receptors were obtained from a female donor with multiple sclerosis, enrolled in a pregnancy study. CDR3s include the opening cysteine and the closing phenylalanine or tryptophan.

>13|TRBJ2-1|TRBV30
CAWASDSYNEQFF
>14|TRBJ2-5|TRBV7-9
CASSNRGRGETQYF
>16|TRBJ2-3|TRBV5-1
CASSPGTSRSTDTQYF
>15|TRBJ1-6|TRBV7-9
CASSLSAGDNSPLHF
>12|TRBJ2-1|TRBV29-1
CSVVPGLGQQFF
>15|TRBJ1-3|TRBV5-1
CASTLLPSTGNTIYF
>15|TRBJ1-2|TRBV27
CASSAGTGGDYGYTF
>15|TRBJ2-2|TRBV9
CASSVTSGGTGELFF
>15|TRBJ1-1|TRBV19
CASRSLLQGWTEAFF
>15|TRBJ2-3|TRBV5-6
CASSSLPRGTDTQYF
>16|TRBJ1-5|TRBV10-3
CAISNGGEAGNQPQHF
>15|TRBJ2-1|TRBV15
CATSRRGQGENVEFF
>14|TRBJ2-1|TRBV6-5
CASSTGGAYNEQFF
>15|TRBJ1-1|TRBV11-1
CASSPGEGLNTEAFF
>14|TRBJ1-2|TRBV29-1
CSANRDRGRRGYTF
>14|TRBJ1-6|TRBV30
CAWSAGTGKSPLHF
>12|TRBJ1-3|TRBV6-5
CASSQDSTTIYF
>18|TRBJ2-3|TRBV13
CASSGRTSGGASTDTQYF
>16|TRBJ1-5|TRBV2
CASSVLGRGKDQPQHF
>15|TRBJ2-5|TRBV15
CATSRHRDYQETQYF
>13|TRBJ1-2|TRBV30
CAWSRDRGLGYTF
>14|TRBJ1-1|TRBV5-8
CASSPGQWNTEAFF
>18|TRBJ2-3|TRBV18
CASSPELRQGPGTDTQYF
>15|TRBJ2-3|TRBV28
CATVPSGSPADTQYF
>15|TRBJ2-5|TRBV7-9
CASSFLLAGQETQYF
>14|TRBJ2-7|TRBV7-6
CASSLVRDAYEQYF
>14|TRBJ2-5|TRBV5-1
CASSWSGTEETQYF
>14|TRBJ2-2|TRBV5-1
CASSRDGDTGELFF
>15|TRBJ1-4|TRBV7-2
CASSTPGQGNEKLFF
>14|TRBJ1-1|TRBV7-9
CASSSQDRGAEAFF
>15|TRBJ2-3|TRBV6-5
CASSLKGLASHTQYF
>13|TRBJ1-4|TRBV6-5
CASSYTGNEKLFF
>14|TRBJ1-4|TRBV7-9
CASSLGGGQEKLFF